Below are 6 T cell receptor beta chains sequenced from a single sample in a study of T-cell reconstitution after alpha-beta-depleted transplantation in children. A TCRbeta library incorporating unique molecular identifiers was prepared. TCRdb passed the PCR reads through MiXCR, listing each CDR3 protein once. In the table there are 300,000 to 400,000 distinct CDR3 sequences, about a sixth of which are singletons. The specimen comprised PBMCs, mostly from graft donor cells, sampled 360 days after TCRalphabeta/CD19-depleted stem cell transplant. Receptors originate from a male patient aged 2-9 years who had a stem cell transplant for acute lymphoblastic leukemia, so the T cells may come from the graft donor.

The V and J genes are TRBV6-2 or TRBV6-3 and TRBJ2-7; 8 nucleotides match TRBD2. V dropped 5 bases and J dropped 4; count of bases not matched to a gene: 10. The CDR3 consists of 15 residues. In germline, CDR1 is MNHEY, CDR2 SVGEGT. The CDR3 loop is CASSQTGGGRYEQYF. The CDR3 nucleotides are TGTGCCAGCAGTCAAACCGGAGGCGGGAGGTACGAGCAGTACTTC.

The CDR3 protein is CASSQTGTGYTGELFF. CDR3 sequence (DNA): TGTGCCAGCAGCCAGACCGGGACAGGGTACACCGGGGAGCTGTTTTTT. The chain employs TRBV4-2 and TRBJ2-2; 9 bases are shared with TRBD1. CDR1 and CDR2 from the germline V gene are LGHNA and YNFKEQ. This CDR3 contains 16 residues. V dropped 3 bases and J dropped 3; count of bases not matched to a gene: 5.

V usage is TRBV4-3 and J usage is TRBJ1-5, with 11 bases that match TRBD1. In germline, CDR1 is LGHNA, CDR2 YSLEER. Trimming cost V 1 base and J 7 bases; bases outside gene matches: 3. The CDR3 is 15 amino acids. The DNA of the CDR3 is TGCGCCAGCAGCCAAGGGACAGGGGGCTACCAGCCCCAGCATTTT. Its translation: CASSQGTGGYQPQHF.

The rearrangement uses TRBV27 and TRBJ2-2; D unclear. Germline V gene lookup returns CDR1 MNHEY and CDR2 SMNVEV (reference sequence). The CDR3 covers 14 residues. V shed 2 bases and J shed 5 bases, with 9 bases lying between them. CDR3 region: CASSLATVTGELFF. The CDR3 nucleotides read TGTGCCAGCAGTTTAGCCACGGTTACCGGGGAGCTGTTTTTT.

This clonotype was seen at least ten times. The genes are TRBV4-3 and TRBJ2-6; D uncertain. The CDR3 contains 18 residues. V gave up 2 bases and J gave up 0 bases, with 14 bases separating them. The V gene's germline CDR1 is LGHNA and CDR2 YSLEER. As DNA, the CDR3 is TGCGCCAGCAGCCAACAGATATCACCGAGCTCTGGGGCCAACGTCCTGACTTTC. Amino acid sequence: CASSQQISPSSGANVLTF.

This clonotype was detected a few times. Written as DNA, the CDR3 is TGTGCCACCAGCAGGGACAGGGTGTCCTACAATGAGCAGTTCTTC. Amino acid sequence: CATSRDRVSYNEQFF. The chain has TRBV15 and TRBJ2-1, with 8 bases aligning to TRBD1. CDR1 and CDR2 from the germline V gene are LNHNV and YYDKDF (reference sequence). The CDR3 is 15 amino acids. The V gene end was trimmed by 3 bases and the J gene end by 1 base; junction bases not matched to a gene: 2.